These 27 T cell receptor beta chains originate from one sample sequenced in a study of breast tumors, draining lymph nodes, adjacent tissues. A single record per CDR3 protein comes from TCRdb applying MiXCR to the multiplex PCR reads. Of 180,000 or so distinct CDR3 sequences detected, approximately 33% appear once; the ten largest clones hold approximately 3.9%. The lymph nodes were axillary draining lymph nodes from breast cancer patients. Sample: axillary lymph node tissue. These receptors were taken from a female donor with breast cancer. Some clones in this sample may be carry-over from other donors' samples.

This clonotype was counted between two and nine times. This chain links TRBV29-1 with TRBJ1-2, with TRBD1 as a possible D gene (5 bases). Germline V gene data show CDR1 as SQVTM and CDR2 as ANQGSEA. CDR3 length: 12 amino acids. V lost 3 bases to trimming and J lost 6 bases, with 11 bases between them. CDR3 amino acids: CSVDSGADGYTF. The CDR3 DNA sequence: TGCAGCGTTGACAGCGGGGCCGATGGCTACACCTTC.

This clonotype has at least ten counts. The chain couples TRBV4-3 to TRBJ2-7; 8 bases fit TRBD1. V trimming: 0 bases; J trimming: 5 bases; junction bases outside the gene matches: 3. CDR1 and CDR2 (germline): LGHNA, YSLEER. The CDR3 sequence is 14 residues long. The CDR3 region is CASSQDPGGHEQYF. DNA of the CDR3: TGCGCCAGCAGCCAAGATCCAGGGGGCCACGAGCAGTACTTC.

The sample holds many counts of this clonotype. The chain combines TRBV4-1 with TRBJ2-7; 11 nucleotides align to TRBD2. The CDR3 consists of 15 residues. Germline V gene sequence: CDR1 MGHRA, CDR2 YSYEKL. The V segment lost 3 bases and the J segment 4 bases; nucleotides outside the gene matches: 5. The CDR3 here is CASSQLAGGMYEQYF. In DNA form, the CDR3 reads TGCGCCAGCAGCCAGCTAGCGGGGGGAATGTACGAGCAGTACTTC.

Concerning this clonotype: This sequence may be a read error, since a much larger clone differs from it by one base. This sequence joins TRBV5-1 and TRBJ1-2; TRBD1 is a possible D gene (5 bases). The CDR3 is made up of 14 amino acids. From germline, CDR1 is SGHRS and CDR2 YFSETQ. The CDR3 DNA sequence: TGCGCCAGCAGCCCTGGGACCGAAGTCTATGGCTACGCCTTC. This gives the protein CASSPGTEVYGYAF.

The chain is built from TRBV7-8 and TRBJ2-7; 9 nucleotides line up with TRBD2. This CDR3 has 13 residues. Germline loops: CDR1 SGHVS, CDR2 FQNEAQ. J lost 3 bases, V lost 11 bases, and 8 bases had no gene match. CDR3 sequence reads: CASRRGGIYEQYF. CDR3 DNA sequence: TGTGCCTCGCGGCGGGGGGGAATCTACGAGCAGTACTTC. The complete variable domain, with remaining parts taken from reference TRBV7-8 and TRBJ2-7, reads GAGVSQSPRYKVAKRGQDVALRCDPISGHVSLFWYQQALGQGPEFLTYFQNEAQLDKSGLPSDRFFAERPEGSVSTLKIQRTQQEDSAVYLCASRRGGIYEQYFGPGTRLTVT.

This clonotype was seen a few times. The genes are TRBV12-3 or TRBV12-4 and TRBJ2-5; a possible D gene is TRBD2 (6 bases). Trimming left V 3 bases short and J 4 bases short, with 21 bases between. CDR3 length: 17 amino acids. CDR3 in DNA: TGTGCCAGCAGTTTCTTCTTCCGGGGCGGGCGGGGAGAGACCCAGTACTTC. Protein: CASSFFFRGGRGETQYF.

This clonotype was found a few times. One base away lies a much larger clone, so this may be a sequencing read error. The CDR3 region has the DNA TGTGCCAGCAGTCACGAGGGGCAAAACTATGGCTACACCTTC. This sequence encodes CASSHEGQNYGYTF. The J gene is TRBJ1-2, the V gene TRBV6-6; tentative D call: TRBD1 (5 bases). V lost 5 bases to trimming and J lost 2 bases, with 12 bases between them. CDR3 length equals 14 residues. CDR1 MNHNY and CDR2 SVGAGI come from the germline V gene (reference sequence).

The table lists this clonotype with many counts. CDR3 sequence (DNA): TGTGCCAGCAGCGCGACAGGGAGCGGAAACACCATATATTTT. It is translated as CASSATGSGNTIYF. The chain carries TRBV7-9 and TRBJ1-3, with TRBD1 identical over 7 bases. After removal of 5 bases from V and 4 bases from J, the junction contained 5 bases not matched to a gene. Germline V CDR1 and CDR2: SEHNR, FQNEAQ (reference sequence). The CDR3 sequence is 14 residues long.

This clonotype has at least ten counts. The rearrangement uses TRBV11-3 and TRBJ2-5, with 12 bases matching TRBD2. Germline loops: CDR1 SGHNT, CDR2 YENEEA. J was trimmed by 5 bases and V by 5 bases; bases with no gene match: 12. The CDR3 contains 17 residues. In DNA, the CDR3 is TGTGCCAGCAGCCCCGGACTAGCGGGAAGTATAAGGGAGACCCAGTACTTC. Translation: CASSPGLAGSIRETQYF.

This clonotype has a count of ten or more. This sequence joins TRBV2 and TRBJ2-7; 7 positions agree with TRBD1. The junction had 8 bases not matched to a gene; V was cut back by 8 bases and J by 4 bases. Germline CDR1 is SNHLY and CDR2 is FYNNEI. The CDR3 is 13 amino acids. CDR3 sequence: CASLTGDLYEQYF. CDR3 bases: TGTGCCAGCCTAACAGGGGACCTATACGAGCAGTACTTC.

This clonotype was detected ten times or more. The rearrangement joins TRBV9 to TRBJ2-7; TRBD1 agrees at 8 bases. V lost 4 bases and J lost 3; bases outside the gene matches: 3. Germline V CDR1 and CDR2: SGDLS, YYNGEE. This CDR3 comprises 13 residues. The DNA for the CDR3 is TGTGCCAGCAGCAACGGACAGGGCTACGAGCAGTACTTC. Amino acid sequence: CASSNGQGYEQYF.

The gene calls are TRBV5-5 and TRBJ2-1, with 8 bases lining up with TRBD2. Germline assignment: CDR1 SGHKS and CDR2 YYEKEE (reference sequence). Losses at the gene ends were 6 bases for V and 5 bases for J; bases not matched to a gene: 7. CDR3 length: 14 residues. The DNA of the CDR3 is TGTGCCAGCATCGGGACGGGGGGGGACAATGAGCAGTTCTTC. Its protein is CASIGTGGDNEQFF.

This clonotype was counted ten times or more. The V call is TRBV7-8, the J call TRBJ2-2; TRBD1 might be the D (7 bases). Germline V gives CDR1 SGHVS, CDR2 FQNEAQ. The V end lost 5 bases, the J end lost 1 base, and 14 bases lay between the germline ends. The CDR3 extends over 16 amino acids. The CDR3, as DNA: TGTGCCAGCAGCCGGAGGGGGACAGAGAACACCGGGGAGCTGTTTTTT. This encodes CASSRRGTENTGELFF.

Comments on this clonotype: A clone one base away is much larger, so this may be a read error. V and J are TRBV7-7 and TRBJ2-5, with D uncertain. There are 14 residues in the CDR3. Germline loops: CDR1 SSHAT, CDR2 FNYEAQ (reference sequence). CDR3 protein: CASSLRPVRETQYF. CDR3 DNA: TGTGCTAGCAGCTTACGTCCCGTCAGAGAGACCCAGTACTTC.

The sample holds many counts of this clonotype. The chain links TRBV5-8 to TRBJ2-7; TRBD1 matches 12 bases. The CDR3 totals 16 residues. CDR1 and CDR2 from the germline V gene are SGHTS and YDEGEE. V shed 4 bases and J 6 bases; nucleotides not matched to a gene: 11. CDR3 sequence reads: CASSRKWDRGLFEQYF. The CDR3 DNA sequence: TGTGCCAGCAGCAGAAAGTGGGACAGGGGGCTTTTCGAGCAGTACTTC.

This clonotype was observed many times. This rearrangement joins TRBV5-1 to TRBJ2-7, with 7 nucleotides matching TRBD1. The germline gives CDR1 SGHRS, CDR2 YFSETQ. The junction had 4 bases not matched to a gene; V was cut back by 1 base and J by 3 bases. The CDR3 totals 14 residues. CDR3 sequence reads: CASSLKGANYEQYF. As DNA, the CDR3 is TGCGCCAGCAGCTTGAAGGGGGCCAACTACGAGCAGTACTTC.

The chain is built from TRBV6-1 and TRBJ2-1, with 12 bases that match TRBD2. Germline CDR1 MNHNS, CDR2 SASEGT. J gave up 7 bases and V 1 base, and 5 bases lay outside the gene matches. The CDR3 runs to 16 residues. CDR3 nucleotides: TGTGCCAGCAGTGAAGGACTAGCGGGGGAGCGGAATGAGCAGTTCTTC. Residues: CASSEGLAGERNEQFF.

This clonotype was detected ten times or more. This chain connects TRBV9 to TRBJ1-2; a weak D match, TRBD1 (6 bases). The CDR3 is 16 residues long. With 0 bases removed from V and 8 bases from J, the gap between germline ends came to 20 bases. Germline CDR1 reads SGDLS; CDR2 reads YYNGEE. CDR3 region: CASSVDGAGVGQGYTF. The CDR3 DNA follows: TGTGCCAGCAGCGTAGACGGGGCAGGGGTAGGGCAAGGCTACACCTTC.

As regards this clonotype: A much larger clone lies one base from this, so it may be a read error. This chain links TRBV9 with TRBJ2-2; maybe TRBD2 (6 bases). This CDR3 region has 15 residues. CDR1 SGDLS and CDR2 YYNGEE come from the germline V gene. CDR3 nucleotide sequence: TGTGCCAGCAGCAGCGGGCAGTCGAACACCGGGGAGCCGTTTTTT. Residues: CASSSGQSNTGEPFF.

The chain couples TRBV20-1 to TRBJ1-4, with TRBD1 as a possible D gene (6 bases). Germline-derived CDR1 and CDR2 are DFQATT and SNEGSKA (reference sequence). The CDR3 runs 16 residues. V lost 1 base, J lost 0 bases, and 12 bases lay in between. The CDR3 here is CSARGTEGATNEKLFF. CDR3 nucleotide sequence: TGCAGTGCTAGAGGGACGGAGGGGGCAACTAATGAAAAACTGTTTTTT.

This clonotype was detected only a few times. This chain connects TRBV2 to TRBJ2-7, with D perhaps matching TRBD1 (6 bases). The CDR3 has 11 amino acids. Germline V lookup: CDR1 SNHLY, CDR2 FYNNEI. Trimming removed 8 bases at V and 6 bases at J, with 11 bases between. The CDR3 bases are TGTGCCAGCGACAGGCAAGGCGAGCAGTACTTC. It specifies CASDRQGEQYF.

This clonotype was recorded a few times. The CDR3 sequence is CASSSGQGRGYGYTF. As DNA, the CDR3 is TGTGCCAGCAGCTCCGGACAGGGGAGGGGCTATGGCTACACCTTC. This rearrangement joins TRBV12-3 or TRBV12-4 to TRBJ1-2; the match to TRBD1 covers 9 bases. V trimming: 6 bases; J trimming: 4 bases; junction bases outside the gene matches: 9. This CDR3 region has 15 residues.

This clonotype was detected many times. J is TRBJ2-3 and V is TRBV27; D gene uncertain. V was trimmed by 2 bases and J by 10 bases, leaving 16 bases between them. The germline gives CDR1 MNHEY, CDR2 SMNVEV (reference sequence). The CDR3 has 14 amino acids. In nucleotides, the CDR3 is TGTGCCAGCAGTTTAAAGTCGCTGGCCACTCCGCAGTATTTT. This sequence encodes CASSLKSLATPQYF.

This chain connects TRBV29-1 to TRBJ1-2; D uncertain. V lost 3 bases and J 0 bases, leaving 11 bases between the germline ends. Looked up from germline, CDR1 is SQVTM and CDR2 is ANQGSEA. The CDR3 is made up of 14 amino acids. This CDR3 reads CSVDEQPANYGYTF. The CDR3 bases are TGCAGCGTTGACGAGCAGCCTGCTAACTATGGCTACACCTTC.

To note about this clonotype: A much larger clone differs from this one at a single base, so this may be a read error. The CDR3 nucleotides are TGTGTCAGCTCACCACCGGGTACGGTCCTCCCTCTCTATGGCTACACCTTC. This codes for CVSSPPGTVLPLYGYTF. The chain has TRBV18 and TRBJ1-2; D ambiguous. The CDR3 loop spans 17 amino acids. The germline gives CDR1 KGHSH, CDR2 LQKENI.

Concerning this clonotype itself: The conserved final phenylalanine or tryptophan is absent from the CDR3, which likely points to a read error. The limits of the CDR3 on the DNA are not certain, so only TCRdb's listed CDR3 is given. This chain connects TRBV9 to TRBJ2-1; the table assigns TRBD2, which was not confirmed against the DNA. In germline, CDR1 is SGDLS, CDR2 YYNGEE. The CDR3 region is 17 residues in length, termini included. CDR3 residues: CASSERSGLAGGNEQTL.

Ten or more counts support this clonotype. The chain links TRBV9 to TRBJ2-5; 7 positions match TRBD2. With 1 base clipped from V and 3 bases from J, the junction kept 3 bases outside the gene matches. The CDR3 runs to 14 residues. Germline loops: CDR1 SGDLS, CDR2 YYNGEE. The DNA of the CDR3 is TGTGCCAGCAGCGTAAGGCGGGGGAAAGAGACCCAGTACTTC. It yields the protein CASSVRRGKETQYF.